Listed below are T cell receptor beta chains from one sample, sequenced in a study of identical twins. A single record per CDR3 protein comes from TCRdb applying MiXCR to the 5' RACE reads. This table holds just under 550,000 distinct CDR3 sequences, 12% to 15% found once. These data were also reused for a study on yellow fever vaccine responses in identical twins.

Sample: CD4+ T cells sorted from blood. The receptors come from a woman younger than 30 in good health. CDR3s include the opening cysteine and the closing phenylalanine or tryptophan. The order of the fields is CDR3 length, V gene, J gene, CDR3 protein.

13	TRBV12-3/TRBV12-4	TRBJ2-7	CASSAHRVGEQYF
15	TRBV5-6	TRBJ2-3	CASSPDGGVSDTQYF
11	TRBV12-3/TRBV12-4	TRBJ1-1	CASSSTFEAFF
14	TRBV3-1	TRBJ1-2	CASSPRGDDYGYTF
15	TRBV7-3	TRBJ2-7	CASSSSGQGIDEQYF
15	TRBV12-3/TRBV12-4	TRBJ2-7	CASSILAGGLGEQYF
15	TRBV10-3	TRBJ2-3	CASQGGTGVTDTQYF
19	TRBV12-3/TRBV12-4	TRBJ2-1	CASSSRGSGPLGSYNEQFF
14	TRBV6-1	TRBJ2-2	CASSPLAGWGELFF
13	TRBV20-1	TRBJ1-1	CSATRAGGTEAFF
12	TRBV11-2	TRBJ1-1	CASSRSGTEAFF
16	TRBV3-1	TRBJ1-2	CASSQDLQAERWGYTF
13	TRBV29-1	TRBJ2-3	CSVDRISTDTQYF
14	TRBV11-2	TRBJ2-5	CASSPAGSWETQYF
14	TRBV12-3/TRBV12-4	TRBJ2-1	CASRGTSGSHEQFF
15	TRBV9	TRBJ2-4	CASSVEAQIGNIQYF
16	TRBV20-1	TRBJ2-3	CSARSPGLGVADTQYF
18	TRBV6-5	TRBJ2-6	CASSYWTGARSGANVLTF
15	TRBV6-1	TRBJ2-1	CASSLASASYNEQLF
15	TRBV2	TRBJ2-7	CASRERSGRADEQYF
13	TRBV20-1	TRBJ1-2	CSARDRGLGGYTF
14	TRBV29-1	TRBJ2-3	CSVDSGSDADTQYF
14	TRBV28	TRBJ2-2	CASSLSPNTGELFF
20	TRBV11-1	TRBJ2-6	CASSGRGLTLTPSGANVLTF
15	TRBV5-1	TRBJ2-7	CASSWGDVLSWEQYF
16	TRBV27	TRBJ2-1	CASTLNWASRSGEQFF
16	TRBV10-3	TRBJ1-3	CAISDGTPVGGNTIYF
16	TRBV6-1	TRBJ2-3	CASSILLAGSTDTQYF
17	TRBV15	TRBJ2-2	CATSRGAGEGYTGELFF
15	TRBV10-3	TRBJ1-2	CAITGQGSYVGGYTF
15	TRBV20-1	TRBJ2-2	CSATSGVWNTGELFF
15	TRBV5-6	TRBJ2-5	CASSRETSAQETQYF
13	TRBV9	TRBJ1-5	CASSVEVGQPQHF
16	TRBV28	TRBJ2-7	CASSSLAGDISYEQYF
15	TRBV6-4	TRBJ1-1	CASRTEESGGTEAFF
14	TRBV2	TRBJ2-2	CASSGQGGTGELFF
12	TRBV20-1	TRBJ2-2	CSAAANTGELFF
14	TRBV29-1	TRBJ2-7	CSVKLAGGYYEQYF
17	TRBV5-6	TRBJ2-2	CASSTDGLAQNTGELFF
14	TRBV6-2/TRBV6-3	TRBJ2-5	CASSAPGLGETQYF
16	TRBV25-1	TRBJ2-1	CASSARAGASYNEQFF
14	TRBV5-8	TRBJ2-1	CASSAYGQWGEQFF
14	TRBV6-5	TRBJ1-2	CASSYLTSNYGYTF